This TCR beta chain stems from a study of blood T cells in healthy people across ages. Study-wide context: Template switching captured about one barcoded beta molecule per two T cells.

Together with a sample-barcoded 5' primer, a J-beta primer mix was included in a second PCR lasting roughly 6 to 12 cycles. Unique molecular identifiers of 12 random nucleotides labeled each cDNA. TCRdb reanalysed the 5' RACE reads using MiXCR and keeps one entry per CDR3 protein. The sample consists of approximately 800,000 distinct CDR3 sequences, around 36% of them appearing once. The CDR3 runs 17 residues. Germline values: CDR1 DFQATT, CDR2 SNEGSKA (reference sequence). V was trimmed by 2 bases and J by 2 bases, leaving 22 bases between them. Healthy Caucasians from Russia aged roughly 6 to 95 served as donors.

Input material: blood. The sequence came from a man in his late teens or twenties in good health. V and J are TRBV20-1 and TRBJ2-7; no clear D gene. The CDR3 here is CSARSSDRPLFAYEQYF. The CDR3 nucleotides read TGCAGTGCTAGATCGTCAGATAGACCCCTCTTTGCCTACGAGCAGTACTTC.